Listed below are T cell receptor beta chains from one sample, sequenced in a study of PD-L1 blockade in urothelial cancer. Here immunoSEQ multiplex PCR was the method, and the copy in TCRdb shows in-frame clones only, minus some. The table records 28,000 or so clones, 86% of them present only once. The specimen comprised PBMCs, sampled around atezolizumab (anti-PD-L1) treatment. These receptors were obtained from a man in his sixties with urothelial cancer. Each CDR3 is given with its conserved first and last residue. The order of the fields is J gene, clone size, D gene, V gene, CDR3 DNA, CDR3 protein. D genes are given only for firm matches. Clone size is shown for a subset of rows, as once, few, many or a class of expanded clone.

TRBJ2-3 | . | . | TRBV4-3 | TGCGCCAGCAGCCGAGGGTCAGATACGCAGTATTTT | CASSRGSDTQYF
TRBJ1-1 | . | . | TRBV7-9 | TGTGCCAGCAGCCCCCCTTGGCAGAAGAACACTGAAGCTTTCTTT | CASSPPWQKNTEAFF
TRBJ2-7 | . | TRBD2 | TRBV7-2 | TGTGCCAGCAGCCTAACTAGCGGGGGGGCTCGCGAGCAGTACTTC | CASSLTSGGAREQYF
TRBJ1-5 | once | . | TRBV5-6 | TGTGCCAGCAGCTTGTTCAGGGCTAATCAGCCCCAGCATTTT | CASSLFRANQPQHF
TRBJ2-2 | . | . | TRBV2 | TGTGCCAGCCACCTGGCAGCGAACACCGGGGAGCTGTTTTTT | CASHLAANTGELFF
TRBJ1-2 | . | . | TRBV27 | TGTGCCAGCAGTGAGAGTGGCTATGGCTACACCTTC | CASSESGYGYTF
TRBJ2-3 | . | TRBD2 | TRBV29-1 | TGCAGCGTTGGACTAGCGGGAGCCTTTACAGATACGCAGTATTTT | CSVGLAGAFTDTQYF
TRBJ1-4 | . | TRBD1 | TRBV7-9 | TGTGCCAGCACCCAGGGGGCATCTAATGAAAAACTGTTTTTT | CASTQGASNEKLFF
TRBJ1-5 | . | . | TRBV7-2 | TGTGCCAGCAGCTTAGATGGGCTGAATGAACAGCCCCAGCATTTT | CASSLDGLNEQPQHF
TRBJ2-7 | . | . | TRBV30 | TGTGCCTGGAGTGTACTGGACGAGCAGTACTTC | CAWSVLDEQYF
TRBJ2-1 | . | . | TRBV5-1 | TGCGCCAGCAGCAAAAATACGGTCTCCTACAATGAGCAGTTCTTC | CASSKNTVSYNEQFF
TRBJ2-1 | . | . | TRBV5-4 | TGTGCCAGCAGCTTGGATCAGGGTTCATACAATGAGCAGTTCTTC | CASSLDQGSYNEQFF
TRBJ2-7 | . | . | TRBV11-1 | TGTGCCAGCAGCTTAGGACAGTACTACGAGCAGTACTTC | CASSLGQYYEQYF
TRBJ1-2 | . | . | TRBV4-1 | TGCGCCAGCAGCCAAGATGATAGGCAGGACTATGGCTACACCTTC | CASSQDDRQDYGYTF
TRBJ2-1 | . | . | TRBV5-6 | TGTGCCAGCAGCTTGGGGAGCGTCTCCTACAATGAGCAGTTCTTC | CASSLGSVSYNEQFF
TRBJ1-1 | . | TRBD1 | TRBV9 | TGTGCCAGCAGCGGATCCGGGACAGTGAACACTGAAGCTTTCTTT | CASSGSGTVNTEAFF
TRBJ2-3 | once | TRBD1 | TRBV6-5 | TGTGCCAGCAGTGGGGGACAGACGCAGTATTTT | CASSGGQTQYF
TRBJ1-6 | . | . | TRBV30 | TGTGCCTGGGCTAAAGTAGGGGGTGTAGGCAATTCACCCCTCCACTTT | CAWAKVGGVGNSPLHF
TRBJ1-2 | few | TRBD1 | TRBV27 | TGTGCCAGCAGTTTAACAGGGGGCTTAGGCTACACCTTC | CASSLTGGLGYTF
TRBJ2-7 | . | . | TRBV27 | TGTGCCAGCAGTTTTGGGCAGGGCCGGGCGGGGGAGCAGTACTTC | CASSFGQGRAGEQYF
TRBJ2-7 | . | TRBD1 | TRBV5-1 | TGCGCCAGCAGCTTCGGGATTGGGACAGGCCGGTTCGAGCAGTACTTC | CASSFGIGTGRFEQYF